This T cell receptor beta chain is from a study of CD8+ T cells in alopecia areata. As for the study in general: Treated patients received oral tofacitinib, 5 to 10 mg twice daily. Findings of the study overall: Scalp clonality, along with expanded CD8+ clones among the top 100, was significantly decreased by tofacitinib. The study found higher clonality in lesional than normal scalp, especially in alopecia totalis/universalis. One nonresponder leaves baseline CD8+ expansion's link to response uncertain.

About this clone itself: The antigen remains undetermined.

Reverse transcribed after extraction, RNA yielded cDNA as the sequencing template. The table came from immunoSEQ multiplex PCR; TCRdb's copy has only in-frame clones and leaves some out. Altogether some 150,000 clones are present, 86% being singletons, with the ten largest covering roughly 13%. The treatment: oral pan-JAK inhibitor, 5-10 mg twice daily. Trimming removed 6 bases from V and 10 bases from J, with 21 bases in between. Germline V gives CDR1 ENHRY, CDR2 SYGVKD. The CDR3 extends over 15 amino acids. This TCR came from a human donor with alopecia areata. The source was CD8+ T cells sorted from blood, collected at week 4, from a patient treated with tofacitinib. The chain links TRBV10-3 to TRBJ2-2, with D possibly TRBD1 on 6 matching bases. The CDR3 loop reads CAIRDRTVGGLELFF. The CDR3 coding sequence is TGTGCCATCAGAGATCGGACAGTCGGTGGTTTGGAGCTGTTTTTT.